The text below deals with one T cell receptor beta chain. Its antigen is not known. Germline assignment: CDR1 SGDLS and CDR2 YYNGEE. The CDR3 sequence is 13 residues long. The V end was cut by 0 bases, the J end by 1 base, with 4 bases between. This sample stems from a study of Tregs in tolerant kidney transplant recipients. The study, taken as a whole, reports: The small number of patients limits these findings pending further validation. The most relevant donor-specific Treg TCRbeta repertoire apparently came from expansion with activated donor B cells.

Data came from immunoSEQ multiplex PCR; TCRdb stores just in-frame clones and leaves some out. The sample holds 90,000 to 150,000 clones, around 94% seen once. Unstimulated regulatory T cells (CD4+CD25+CD127-), CD4+CD25- non-regulatory cells, CD4 and CD8 cells were FACS-sorted from thawed PBMCs. This clonotype was obtained from a human donor in good health. This sequence joins TRBV9 and TRBJ1-1; D is ambiguous. Sequenced material: CD4+ T cells from blood. In DNA form, the CDR3 reads TGTGCCAGCAGCGTAGTTCAGAACACTGAAGCTTTCTTT. It yields the protein CASSVVQNTEAFF.